A single T cell receptor beta chain is shown here with its context. This specimen belongs to a study of OX40 agonist ivuxolimab in advanced cancers. At the level of the study: Partial responses were achieved by three patients, one with hepatocellular carcinoma and two with cutaneous melanoma.

This CDR3 comprises 13 residues. Germline values: CDR1 LGHNA, CDR2 YNFKEQ. V shed 6 bases and J shed 1 base, with 9 bases lying between them. Assay: immunoSEQ multiplex PCR; the TCRdb copy retains only in-frame clones and omits some. The top ten clones hold roughly 0.6% of a sample with tens of thousands of clones, over 80% of them seen once. Here the sequenced sample was CD4+ or CD8+ T cells sorted from blood, taken in a trial of the OX40 agonist ivuxolimab. This clonotype was sampled from an adult with an advanced solid tumor such as melanoma, head and neck, liver or kidney cancer. V and J are TRBV4-2 and TRBJ1-1, with a tentative D call TRBD1 (5 bases). CDR3 sequence: CASRSGTNTEAFF. The CDR3, as DNA: TGTGCCAGCAGATCGGGGACGAACACTGAAGCTTTCTTT.